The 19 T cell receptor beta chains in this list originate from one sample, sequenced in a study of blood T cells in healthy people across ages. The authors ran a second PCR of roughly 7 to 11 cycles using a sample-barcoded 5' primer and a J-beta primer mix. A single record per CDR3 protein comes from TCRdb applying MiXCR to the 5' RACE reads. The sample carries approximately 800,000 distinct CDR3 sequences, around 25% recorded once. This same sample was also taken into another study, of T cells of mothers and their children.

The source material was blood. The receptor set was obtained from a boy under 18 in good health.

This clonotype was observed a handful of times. In DNA, the CDR3 is TGTGCCAGCAGCTTAACGCCAGGGCCCGAAGGAGGGACCCAGTACTTC. It encodes CASSLTPGPEGGTQYF. V is TRBV7-2 and J is TRBJ2-5; TRBD1 or TRBD2 may be the D gene (5 bases each). V lost 2 bases and J 7 bases, leaving 20 bases between the germline ends. CDR3 length: 16 residues. The V gene's germline CDR1 is SGHTA and CDR2 FQGNSA.

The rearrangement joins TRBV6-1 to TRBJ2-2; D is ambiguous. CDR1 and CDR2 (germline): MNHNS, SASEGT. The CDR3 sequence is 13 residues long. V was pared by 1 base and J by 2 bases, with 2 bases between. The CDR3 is CASSEVNTGELFF. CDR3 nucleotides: TGTGCCAGCAGTGAAGTTAACACCGGGGAGCTGTTTTTT.

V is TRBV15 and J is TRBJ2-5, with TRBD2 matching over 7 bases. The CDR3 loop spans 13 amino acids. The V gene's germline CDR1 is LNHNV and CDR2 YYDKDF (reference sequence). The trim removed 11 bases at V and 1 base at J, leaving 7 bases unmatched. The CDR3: CAGKAGIQETQYF. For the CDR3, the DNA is TGTGCCGGTAAAGCGGGGATCCAAGAGACCCAGTACTTC.

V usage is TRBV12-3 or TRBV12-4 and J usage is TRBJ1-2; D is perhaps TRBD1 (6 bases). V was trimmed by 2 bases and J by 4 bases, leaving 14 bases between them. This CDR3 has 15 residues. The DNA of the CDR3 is TGTGCCAGCAGTTTATCTGGGGGCAGGAGCTATGGCTACACCTTC. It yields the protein CASSLSGGRSYGYTF.

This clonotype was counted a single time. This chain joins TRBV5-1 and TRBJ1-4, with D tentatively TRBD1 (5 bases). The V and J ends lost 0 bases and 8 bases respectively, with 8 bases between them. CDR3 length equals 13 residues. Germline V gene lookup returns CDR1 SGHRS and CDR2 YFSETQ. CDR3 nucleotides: TGCGCCAGCAGCTTGGAATGGGGGGAAAAACTGTTTTTT. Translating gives CASSLEWGEKLFF.

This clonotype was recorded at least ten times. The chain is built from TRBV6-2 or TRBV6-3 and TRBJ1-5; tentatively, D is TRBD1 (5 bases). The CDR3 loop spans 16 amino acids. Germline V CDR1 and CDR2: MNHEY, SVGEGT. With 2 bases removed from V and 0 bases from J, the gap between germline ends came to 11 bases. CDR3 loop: CASSYRGATSNQPQHF. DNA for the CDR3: TGTGCCAGCAGTTACCGTGGGGCGACTAGCAATCAGCCCCAGCATTTT.

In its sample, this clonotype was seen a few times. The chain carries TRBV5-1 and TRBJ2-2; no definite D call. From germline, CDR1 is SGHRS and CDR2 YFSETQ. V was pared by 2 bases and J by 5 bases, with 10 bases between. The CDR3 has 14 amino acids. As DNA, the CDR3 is TGCGCCAGCAGCTTCGAGTGGGGTACCGGGGAGCTGTTTTTT. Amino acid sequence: CASSFEWGTGELFF.

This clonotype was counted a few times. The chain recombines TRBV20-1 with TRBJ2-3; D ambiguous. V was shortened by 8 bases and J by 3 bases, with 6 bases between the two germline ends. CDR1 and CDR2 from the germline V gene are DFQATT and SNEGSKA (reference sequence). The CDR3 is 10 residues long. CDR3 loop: CSLWTDTQYF. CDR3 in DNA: TGCAGTCTTTGGACAGATACGCAGTATTTT.

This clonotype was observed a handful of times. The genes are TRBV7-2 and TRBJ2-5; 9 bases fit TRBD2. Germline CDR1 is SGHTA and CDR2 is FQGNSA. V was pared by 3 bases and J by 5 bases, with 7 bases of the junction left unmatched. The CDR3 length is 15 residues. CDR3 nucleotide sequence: TGTGCCAGCAGCTTCGAGGGACTAGCCGATGAGACCCAGTACTTC. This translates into CASSFEGLADETQYF.

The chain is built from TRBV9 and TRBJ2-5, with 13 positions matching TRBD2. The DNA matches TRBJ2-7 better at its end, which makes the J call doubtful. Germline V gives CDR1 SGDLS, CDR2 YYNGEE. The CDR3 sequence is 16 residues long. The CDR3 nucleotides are TGTGCCAGCAGCGGACTAGCGGGGGGCCTCTCCTACGAGCAGTACTTC. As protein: CASSGLAGGLSYEQYF.

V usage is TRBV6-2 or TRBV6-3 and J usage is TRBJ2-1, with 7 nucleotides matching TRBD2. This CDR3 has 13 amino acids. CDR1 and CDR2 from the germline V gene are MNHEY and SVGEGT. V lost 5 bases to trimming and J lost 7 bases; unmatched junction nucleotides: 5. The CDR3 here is CASSGGRGNEQFF. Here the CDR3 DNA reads TGTGCCAGCAGTGGCGGGAGAGGGAATGAGCAGTTCTTC.

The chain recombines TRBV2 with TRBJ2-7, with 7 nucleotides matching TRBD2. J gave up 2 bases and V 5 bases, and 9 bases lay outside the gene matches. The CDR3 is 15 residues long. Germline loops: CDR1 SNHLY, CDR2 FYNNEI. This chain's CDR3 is CASSSSEGRAYEQYF. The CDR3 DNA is TGTGCCAGCAGTTCAAGCGAAGGGAGGGCCTACGAGCAGTACTTC.

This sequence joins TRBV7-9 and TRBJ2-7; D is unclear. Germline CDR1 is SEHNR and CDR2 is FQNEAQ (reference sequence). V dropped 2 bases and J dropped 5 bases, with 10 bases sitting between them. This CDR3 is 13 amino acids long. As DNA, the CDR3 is TGTGCCAGCAGCTTATCAGGAATCAACGAGCAGTACTTC. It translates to CASSLSGINEQYF.

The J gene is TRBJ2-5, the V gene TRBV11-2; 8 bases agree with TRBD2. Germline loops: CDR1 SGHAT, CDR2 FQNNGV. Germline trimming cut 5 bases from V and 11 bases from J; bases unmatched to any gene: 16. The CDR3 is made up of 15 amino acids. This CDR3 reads CASSLHPGGPGEQYF. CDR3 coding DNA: TGTGCCAGCAGCCTCCACCCGGGAGGGCCGGGAGAGCAGTACTTC.

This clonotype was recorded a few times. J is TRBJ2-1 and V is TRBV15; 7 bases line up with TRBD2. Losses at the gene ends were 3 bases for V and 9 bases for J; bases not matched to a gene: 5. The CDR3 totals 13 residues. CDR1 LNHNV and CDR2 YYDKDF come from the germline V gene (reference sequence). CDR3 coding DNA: TGTGCCACCAGCAGCTTATTAGCGGGTGAGCAGTTCTTC. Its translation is CATSSLLAGEQFF.

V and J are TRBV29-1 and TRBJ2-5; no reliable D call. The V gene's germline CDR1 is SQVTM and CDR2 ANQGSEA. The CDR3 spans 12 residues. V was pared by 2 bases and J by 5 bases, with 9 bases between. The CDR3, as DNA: TGCAGCGTTGAATACGGGTCGGAGACCCAGTACTTC. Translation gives CSVEYGSETQYF.

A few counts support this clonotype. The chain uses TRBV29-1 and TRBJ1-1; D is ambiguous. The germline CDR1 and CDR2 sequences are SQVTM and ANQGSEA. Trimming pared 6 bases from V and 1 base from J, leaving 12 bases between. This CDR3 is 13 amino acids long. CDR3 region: CSVRAGGNTEAFF. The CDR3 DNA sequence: TGCAGCGTGCGGGCGGGAGGGAACACTGAAGCTTTCTTT.

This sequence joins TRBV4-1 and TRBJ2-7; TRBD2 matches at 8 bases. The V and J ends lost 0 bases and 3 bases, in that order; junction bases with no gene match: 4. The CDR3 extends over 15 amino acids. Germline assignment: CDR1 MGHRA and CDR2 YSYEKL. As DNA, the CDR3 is TGCGCCAGCAGCCAAGATGGGACTAGGCTCTACGAGCAGTACTTC. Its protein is CASSQDGTRLYEQYF.

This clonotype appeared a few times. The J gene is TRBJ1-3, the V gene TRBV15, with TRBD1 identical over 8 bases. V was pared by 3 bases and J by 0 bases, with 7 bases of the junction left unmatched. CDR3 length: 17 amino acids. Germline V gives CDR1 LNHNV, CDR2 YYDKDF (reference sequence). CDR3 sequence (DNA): TGTGCCACCAGCAGCTTAAGACAGGGGTTCTCTGGAAACACCATATATTTT. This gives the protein CATSSLRQGFSGNTIYF.